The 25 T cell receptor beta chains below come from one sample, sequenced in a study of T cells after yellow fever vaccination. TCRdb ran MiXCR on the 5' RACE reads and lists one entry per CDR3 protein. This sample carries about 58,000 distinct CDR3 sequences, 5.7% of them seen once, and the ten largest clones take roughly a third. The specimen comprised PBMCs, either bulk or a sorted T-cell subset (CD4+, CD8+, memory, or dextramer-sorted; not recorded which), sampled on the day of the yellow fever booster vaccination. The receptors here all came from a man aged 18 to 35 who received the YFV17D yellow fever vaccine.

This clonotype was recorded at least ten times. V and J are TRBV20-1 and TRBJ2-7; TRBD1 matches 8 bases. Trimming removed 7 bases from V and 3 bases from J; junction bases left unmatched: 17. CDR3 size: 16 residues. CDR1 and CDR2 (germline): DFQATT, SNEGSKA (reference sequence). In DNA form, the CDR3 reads TGCAGTGTAGGACAGGGTGTACCCAAACCCAACTACGAGCAGTACGTC. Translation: CSVGQGVPKPNYEQYV.

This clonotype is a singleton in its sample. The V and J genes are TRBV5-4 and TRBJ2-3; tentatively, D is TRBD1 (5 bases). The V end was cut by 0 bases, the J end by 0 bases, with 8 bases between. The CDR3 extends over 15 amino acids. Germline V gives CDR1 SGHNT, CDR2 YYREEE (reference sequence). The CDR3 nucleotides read TGTGCCAGCAGCTTGGACAGGCCGAGCACAGATACGCAGTATTTT. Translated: CASSLDRPSTDTQYF.

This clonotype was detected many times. The CDR3 nucleotides are TGTGCCAGCAGCCCCCGTGCGGCACCCACCGCGGTCGTCACAGATACGCAGTATTTT. Amino acid sequence: CASSPRAAPTAVVTDTQYF. The chain has TRBV7-6 and TRBJ2-3, with no clear D. V gave up 5 bases and J gave up 2 bases, with 26 bases separating them. Per the germline V gene, CDR1 is SGHVS and CDR2 is FNYEAQ. The CDR3 covers 19 residues.

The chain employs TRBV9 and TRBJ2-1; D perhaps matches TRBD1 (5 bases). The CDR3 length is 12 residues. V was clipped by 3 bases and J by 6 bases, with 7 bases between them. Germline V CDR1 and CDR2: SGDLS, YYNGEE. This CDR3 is CASSDRTNEQFF. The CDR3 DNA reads TGTGCCAGCAGCGACAGGACCAATGAGCAGTTCTTC.

CDR3 sequence (DNA): TGTGCCAGCAGTGAAGCGGGCGTCTCCTACAATGAGCAGTTCTTC. Amino acids: CASSEAGVSYNEQFF. V and J are TRBV6-1 and TRBJ2-1; no clear D gene. Trimming took off 0 bases at V and 0 bases at J, with 6 bases between the two ends. The germline CDR1 and CDR2 sequences are MNHNS and SASEGT. The CDR3 consists of 15 residues.

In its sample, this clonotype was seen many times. The CDR3 DNA reads as TGTGCCACCAGCAGAGGGGATAACTACGAGCAGTACTTC. This codes for CATSRGDNYEQYF. V usage is TRBV15 and J usage is TRBJ2-7, with unresolved D. The CDR3 has 13 amino acids. Germline loops: CDR1 LNHNV, CDR2 YYDKDF (reference sequence). V was clipped by 1 base and J by 3 bases, with 7 bases between them.

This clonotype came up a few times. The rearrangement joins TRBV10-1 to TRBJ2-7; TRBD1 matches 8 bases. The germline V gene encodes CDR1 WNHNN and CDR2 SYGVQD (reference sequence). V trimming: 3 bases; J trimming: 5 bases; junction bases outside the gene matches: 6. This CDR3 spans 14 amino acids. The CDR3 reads CASSETGQGHEQYF. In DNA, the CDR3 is TGCGCCAGCAGTGAAACCGGACAGGGACACGAGCAGTACTTC.

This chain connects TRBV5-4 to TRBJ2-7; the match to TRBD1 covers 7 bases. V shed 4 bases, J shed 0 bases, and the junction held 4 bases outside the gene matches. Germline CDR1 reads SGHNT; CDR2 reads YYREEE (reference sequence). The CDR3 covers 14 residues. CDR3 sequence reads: CASSPRTGSYEQYF. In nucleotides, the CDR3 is TGTGCCAGCAGCCCCCGGACAGGCTCCTACGAGCAGTACTTC.

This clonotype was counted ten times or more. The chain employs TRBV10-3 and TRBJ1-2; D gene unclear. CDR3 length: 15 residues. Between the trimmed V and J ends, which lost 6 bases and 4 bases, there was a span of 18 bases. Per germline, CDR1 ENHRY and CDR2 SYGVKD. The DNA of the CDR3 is TGTGCCATCAGCTTTCGCCTAAAGCTGGGCTATGGCTACACCTTC. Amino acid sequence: CAISFRLKLGYGYTF.

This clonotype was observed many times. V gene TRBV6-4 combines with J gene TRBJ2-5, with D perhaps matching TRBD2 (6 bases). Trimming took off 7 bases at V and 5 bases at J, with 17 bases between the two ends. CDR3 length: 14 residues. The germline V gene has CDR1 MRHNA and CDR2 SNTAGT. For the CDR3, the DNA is TGTGCCAGCACCCCGCGGGGCGGGGCGGAGACCCAGTACTTC. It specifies CASTPRGGAETQYF.

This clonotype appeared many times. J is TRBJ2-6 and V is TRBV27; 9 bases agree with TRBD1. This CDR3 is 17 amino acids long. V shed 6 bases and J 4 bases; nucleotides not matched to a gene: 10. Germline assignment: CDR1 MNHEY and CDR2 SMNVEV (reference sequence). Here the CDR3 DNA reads TGTGCCAGCAGCCAGTGGACAGGGGTGTTAGGGGCCAACGTCCTGACTTTC. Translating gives CASSQWTGVLGANVLTF.

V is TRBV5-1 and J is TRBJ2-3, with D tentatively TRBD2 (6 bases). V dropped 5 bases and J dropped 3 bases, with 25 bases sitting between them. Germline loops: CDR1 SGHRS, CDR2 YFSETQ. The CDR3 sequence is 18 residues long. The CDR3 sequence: CASRMSLSAGRLTDTQYF. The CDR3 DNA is TGCGCCAGCAGGATGTCACTTTCTGCAGGGAGGCTTACAGATACGCAGTATTTT.

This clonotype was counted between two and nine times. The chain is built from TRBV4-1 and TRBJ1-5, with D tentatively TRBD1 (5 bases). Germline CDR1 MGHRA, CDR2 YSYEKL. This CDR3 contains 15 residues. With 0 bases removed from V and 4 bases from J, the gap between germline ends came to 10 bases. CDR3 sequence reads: CASSQDGGGNQPQHF. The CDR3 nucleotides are TGCGCCAGCAGCCAAGACGGCGGGGGGAATCAGCCCCAGCATTTT.

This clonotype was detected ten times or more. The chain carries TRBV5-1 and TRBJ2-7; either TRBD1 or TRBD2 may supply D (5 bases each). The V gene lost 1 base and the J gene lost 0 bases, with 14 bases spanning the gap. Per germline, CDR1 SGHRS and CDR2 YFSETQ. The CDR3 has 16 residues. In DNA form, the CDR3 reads TGCGCCAGCAGCTTGACCGGGACGCCAAGCTCCTACGAGCAGTACTTC. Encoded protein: CASSLTGTPSSYEQYF.

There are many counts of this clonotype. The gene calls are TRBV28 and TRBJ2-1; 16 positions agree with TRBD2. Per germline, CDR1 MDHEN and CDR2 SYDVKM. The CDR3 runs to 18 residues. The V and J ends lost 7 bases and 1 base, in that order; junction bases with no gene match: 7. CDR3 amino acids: CASTIGTSGGVSYNEQFF. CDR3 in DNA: TGTGCCAGCACCATCGGGACTAGCGGGGGGGTATCCTACAATGAGCAGTTCTTC.

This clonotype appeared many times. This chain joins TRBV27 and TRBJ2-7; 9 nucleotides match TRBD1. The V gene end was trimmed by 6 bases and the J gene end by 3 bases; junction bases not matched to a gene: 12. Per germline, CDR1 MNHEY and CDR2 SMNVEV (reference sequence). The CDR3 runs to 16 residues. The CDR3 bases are TGTGCCAGCAGAAAATACCCGGGACAGGGTAACTACGAGCAGTACTTC. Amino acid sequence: CASRKYPGQGNYEQYF.

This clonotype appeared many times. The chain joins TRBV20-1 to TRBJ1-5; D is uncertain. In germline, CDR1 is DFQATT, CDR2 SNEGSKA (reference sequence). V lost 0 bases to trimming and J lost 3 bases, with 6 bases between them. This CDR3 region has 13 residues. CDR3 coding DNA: TGCAGTGCTAGAGATAATGACAATCAGCCCCAGCATTTT. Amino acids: CSARDNDNQPQHF.

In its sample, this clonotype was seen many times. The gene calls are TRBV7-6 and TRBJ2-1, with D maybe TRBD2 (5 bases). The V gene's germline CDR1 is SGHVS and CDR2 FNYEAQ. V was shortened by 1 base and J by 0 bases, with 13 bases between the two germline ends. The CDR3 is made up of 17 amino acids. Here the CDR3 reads CASSLGRSESSYNEQFF. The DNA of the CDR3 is TGTGCCAGCAGCTTAGGGAGGTCGGAGAGCTCCTACAATGAGCAGTTCTTC. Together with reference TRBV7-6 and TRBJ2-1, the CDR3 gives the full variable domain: GAGVSQSPRYKVTKRGQDVALRCDPISGHVSLYWYRQALGQGPEFLTYFNYEAQQDKSGLPNDRFSAERPEGSISTLTIQRTEQRDSAMYRCASSLGRSESSYNEQFFGPGTRLTVL.

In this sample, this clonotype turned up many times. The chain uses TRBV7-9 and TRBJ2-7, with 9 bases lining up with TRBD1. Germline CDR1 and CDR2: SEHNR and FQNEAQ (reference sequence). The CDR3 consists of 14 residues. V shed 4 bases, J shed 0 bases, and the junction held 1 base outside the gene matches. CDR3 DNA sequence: TGTGCCAGCAGCTCGACAGGGGGCTCCTACGAGCAGTACTTC. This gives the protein CASSSTGGSYEQYF.

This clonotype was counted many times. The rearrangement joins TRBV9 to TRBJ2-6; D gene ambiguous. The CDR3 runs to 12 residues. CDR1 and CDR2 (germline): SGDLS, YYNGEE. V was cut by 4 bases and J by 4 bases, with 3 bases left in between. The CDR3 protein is CASSPGANVLTF. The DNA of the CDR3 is TGTGCCAGCAGCCCGGGGGCCAACGTCCTGACTTTC.

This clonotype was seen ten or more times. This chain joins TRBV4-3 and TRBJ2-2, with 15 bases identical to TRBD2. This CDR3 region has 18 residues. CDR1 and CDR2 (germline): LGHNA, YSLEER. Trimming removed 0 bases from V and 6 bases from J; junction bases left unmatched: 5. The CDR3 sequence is CASSQDLWTSGGAGELFF. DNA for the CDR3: TGCGCCAGCAGCCAAGATCTCTGGACTAGCGGGGGGGCCGGGGAGCTGTTTTTT.

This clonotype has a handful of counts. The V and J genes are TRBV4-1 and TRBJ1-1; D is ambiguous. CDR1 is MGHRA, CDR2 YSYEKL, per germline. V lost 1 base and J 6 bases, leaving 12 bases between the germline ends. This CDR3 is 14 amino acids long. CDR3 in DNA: TGCGCCAGCAGCCAAGCCAGGTTCCTCCCTGAAGCTTTCTTT. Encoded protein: CASSQARFLPEAFF.

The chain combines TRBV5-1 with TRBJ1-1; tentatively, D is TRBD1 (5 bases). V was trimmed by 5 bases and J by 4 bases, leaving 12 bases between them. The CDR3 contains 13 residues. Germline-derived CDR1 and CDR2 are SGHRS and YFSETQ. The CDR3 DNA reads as TGCGCCAGCAGGTGGGGGGGGACCACTGAAGCTTTCTTT. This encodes CASRWGGTTEAFF.

In DNA form, the CDR3 reads TGTGCCAGCAGTCCTCGGGGGGTGGTGGATGAGCAGTTCTTC. Residues: CASSPRGVVDEQFF. The chain uses TRBV6-2 or TRBV6-3 and TRBJ2-1; TRBD2 agrees at 7 bases. This CDR3 region has 14 residues. The ends lost 5 bases at V and 8 bases at J; junction bases unmatched: 9. The germline gives CDR1 MNHEY, CDR2 SVGEGT.

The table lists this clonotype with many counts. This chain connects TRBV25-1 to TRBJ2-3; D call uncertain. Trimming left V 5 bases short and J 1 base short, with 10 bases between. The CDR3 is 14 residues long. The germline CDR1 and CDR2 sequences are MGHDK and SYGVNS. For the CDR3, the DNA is TGTGCCAGCAGTCTCCCTATCGGCACAGATACGCAGTATTTT. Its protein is CASSLPIGTDTQYF. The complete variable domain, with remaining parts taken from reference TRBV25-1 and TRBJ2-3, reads EADIYQTPRYLVIGTGKKITLECSQTMGHDKMYWYQQDPGMELHLIHYSYGVNSTEKGDLSSESTVSRIRTEHFPLTLESARPSHTSQYLCASSLPIGTDTQYFGPGTRLTVL.